The 16 T cell receptor beta chains below come from one sample, sequenced in a study of technical replicates of blood from several donors. TCRdb keeps only in-frame clones here, not all; method: immunoSEQ multiplex PCR. Of 85,000 to 100,000 clones in the sample, roughly 95% were seen once. The sequenced sample was T cells isolated from PBMCs. These receptors were obtained from a human donor in good health.

The chain employs TRBV6-6 and TRBJ2-5; TRBD2 matches at 7 bases. V trimming: 8 bases; J trimming: 3 bases; junction bases outside the gene matches: 6. The CDR3 length is 13 residues. The germline V gene encodes CDR1 MNHNY and CDR2 SVGAGI (reference sequence). The chain's CDR3 is CASCRAGEETQYF. The CDR3 nucleotides are TGTGCCAGCTGCCGGGCGGGGGAAGAGACCCAGTACTTC.

CDR3 sequence reads: CAITRGALKLTMGKAYGYTF. In DNA form, the CDR3 reads TGTGCCATCACCCGGGGGGCACTGAAATTAACTATGGGCAAGGCGTATGGCTACACCTTC. This chain joins TRBV10-3 and TRBJ1-2, with TRBD1 as a possible D gene (6 bases). The germline CDR1 and CDR2 sequences are ENHRY and SYGVKD. V was cut by 7 bases and J by 5 bases, with 35 bases left in between. This CDR3 has 20 amino acids.

The V call is TRBV7-9, the J call TRBJ2-7, with 11 bases aligning to TRBD2. The length of the CDR3 is 18 residues. CDR1 and CDR2 (germline): SEHNR, FQNEAQ (reference sequence). V dropped 5 bases and J dropped 1; count of bases not matched to a gene: 13. CDR3 in DNA: TGTGCCAGCAGCCCGCGGGGAGGTCTAGCGGGGGGTTCCTACGAGCAGTACTTC. Translating it yields CASSPRGGLAGGSYEQYF.

This clone was seen a single time. This chain connects TRBV7-8 to TRBJ1-2, with D possibly being TRBD1 (5 bases). CDR3 length: 14 residues. The germline V and J ends were trimmed by 6 bases and 0 bases, with 11 bases remaining between them. CDR1 is SGHVS, CDR2 FQNEAQ, per germline. This CDR3 is CASRDQGSNYGYTF. CDR3 nucleotide sequence: TGTGCCAGCAGGGATCAGGGCTCTAACTATGGCTACACCTTC. Full variable domain (remainder filled in from reference TRBV7-8 and TRBJ1-2): GAGVSQSPRYKVAKRGQDVALRCDPISGHVSLFWYQQALGQGPEFLTYFQNEAQLDKSGLPSDRFFAERPEGSVSTLKIQRTQQEDSAVYLCASRDQGSNYGYTFGSGTRLTVV.

This chain uses TRBV7-2 with TRBJ2-1; no clear D. The germline V and J ends were trimmed by 5 bases and 0 bases, with 14 bases remaining between them. Germline lookup yields CDR1 SGHTA and CDR2 FQGNSA. The CDR3 is made up of 16 amino acids. The CDR3: CASSAYSRSSYNEQFF. The CDR3 nucleotides read TGTGCCAGCAGCGCCTACAGCAGAAGCTCCTACAATGAGCAGTTCTTC.

The rearrangement links TRBV9 to TRBJ1-3; 9 bases align to TRBD1. V lost 4 bases and J lost 1; bases outside the gene matches: 3. Germline V lookup: CDR1 SGDLS, CDR2 YYNGEE. The CDR3 consists of 15 residues. This CDR3 reads CASSTDRGSGNTIYF. DNA of the CDR3: TGTGCCAGCAGCACCGACAGGGGGTCTGGAAACACCATATATTTT.

The genes are TRBV13 and TRBJ2-1; TRBD2 matches at 16 bases. V was pared by 5 bases and J by 4 bases, with 14 bases of the junction left unmatched. Germline loops: CDR1 PRHDT, CDR2 FYEKMQ (reference sequence). CDR3 length equals 20 residues. The CDR3 protein is CASSRTTGTSGRGSYNEQFF. The DNA for the CDR3 is TGTGCCAGCAGCCGAACTACCGGGACTAGCGGGAGGGGATCTTACAATGAGCAGTTCTTC.

The sample holds one count of this clone. V and J are TRBV5-4 and TRBJ2-1; D remains ambiguous. Germline V gene lookup returns CDR1 SGHNT and CDR2 YYREEE (reference sequence). This CDR3 has 15 residues. Trimming left V 1 base short and J 6 bases short, with 14 bases between. DNA of the CDR3: TGTGCCAGCAGCTTGTTATCTAGACCCCTCAATGAGCAGTTCTTC. Protein sequence: CASSLLSRPLNEQFF.

The chain joins TRBV5-1 to TRBJ2-7; 8 bases agree with TRBD1. The J segment lost 6 bases and the V segment lost 4 bases, leaving 15 bases of the junction unmatched. CDR1 and CDR2 from the germline V gene are SGHRS and YFSETQ. The CDR3 is 16 residues long. The CDR3, as DNA: TGCGCCAGCAGCCCCGGAGGAACAGGGGGTAATGGCGAGCAGTACTTC. The encoded protein is CASSPGGTGGNGEQYF.

This clone was picked up one time. The rearrangement links TRBV7-9 to TRBJ2-1; D might be TRBD2 (6 bases). The CDR3 totals 14 residues. Germline assignment: CDR1 SEHNR and CDR2 FQNEAQ (reference sequence). V lost 5 bases and J lost 1, with 9 bases in between. The CDR3 loop is CASSHGGSYNEQFF. For the CDR3, the DNA is TGTGCCAGCAGCCATGGGGGGTCCTACAATGAGCAGTTCTTC.

The chain recombines TRBV6-5 with TRBJ2-3, with D perhaps matching TRBD1 (5 bases). CDR3 size: 13 residues. Deletions cut 2 bases from V and 9 bases from J, with 12 bases between. Germline V gives CDR1 MNHEY, CDR2 SVGAGI. CDR3 amino acids: CASSYRQGRTQYF. The CDR3 region has the DNA TGTGCCAGCAGTTACCGTCAGGGCCGGACGCAGTATTTT.

The chain couples TRBV7-9 to TRBJ2-3; 7 bases map to TRBD1. V lost 5 bases, J lost 3 bases, and 11 bases stayed unmatched. This CDR3 spans 16 amino acids. Looked up from germline, CDR1 is SEHNR and CDR2 is FQNEAQ (reference sequence). The CDR3 DNA reads TGTGCCAGCAGCCTTTACCAAGCACAGGGGACAGATACGCAGTATTTT. It yields the protein CASSLYQAQGTDTQYF.

The chain has TRBV4-1 and TRBJ1-4; D is ambiguous. The V gene's germline CDR1 is MGHRA and CDR2 YSYEKL. V gave up 2 bases and J gave up 6 bases, with 7 bases separating them. The CDR3 consists of 13 residues. The CDR3 nucleotides are TGCGCCAGCAGCCAATGGAGGTATGAAAAACTGTTTTTT. Translated, it gives CASSQWRYEKLFF.

The CDR3 sequence: CASRLVPGASGTF. DNA of the CDR3: TGTGCAAGTCGCTTAGTCCCAGGGGCGTCGGGCACCTTC. The chain links TRBV12-2 to TRBJ1-2; the D call in the table, TRBD1, was not verified against the DNA. TRBV12-2 is a listed pseudogene. The CDR3 has 13 residues.

This clone appeared a single time. V gene TRBV19 combines with J gene TRBJ2-1, with 7 bases that match TRBD2. This CDR3 comprises 17 residues. Germline loops: CDR1 LNHDA, CDR2 SQIVND (reference sequence). With 4 bases clipped from V and 1 base from J, the junction kept 10 bases outside the gene matches. DNA for the CDR3: TGTGCCAGTAGTACATTCTGGACTAGTCGTTCCTACAATGAGCAGTTCTTC. It is translated as CASSTFWTSRSYNEQFF.

V is TRBV25-1 and J is TRBJ2-3; maybe TRBD2 (5 bases). The CDR3 extends over 18 amino acids. Per the germline V gene, CDR1 is MGHDK and CDR2 is SYGVNS. Trimming shortened V by 0 bases and J by 2 bases, and 18 bases separated the two germline ends. The CDR3 loop is CASSEYKAHMTTTDTQYF. The CDR3 DNA reads TGTGCCAGCAGTGAATATAAGGCGCACATGACTACCACAGATACGCAGTATTTT. Looking up the rest from reference TRBV25-1 and TRBJ2-3 gives the full variable domain: EADIYQTPRYLVIGTGKKITLECSQTMGHDKMYWYQQDPGMELHLIHYSYGVNSTEKGDLSSESTVSRIRTEHFPLTLESARPSHTSQYLCASSEYKAHMTTTDTQYFGPGTRLTVL.